This T cell receptor (beta chain) comes out of a study of blood T cells in healthy people across ages. Whole-study findings and limits: TCR beta diversity, measured per million T cells, fell in a roughly linear way with age. With naive T cell percentage, TCR beta diversity showed a strong correlation.

This clonotype was counted many times. Its antigen is still unknown. The junction differs from germline at one of its ends, possibly a read error. The authors extracted at least 5 micrograms of total RNA per sample. CDR1 and CDR2 from the germline V gene are SNHLY and FYNNEI. The CDR3 is 14 amino acids. Combining a sample-barcoded 5' primer with a J-beta primer mix, a second PCR ran for about 7 to 11 cycles. The template-switch adaptor was a 5' adaptor with 12 random nucleotides. It tagged each cDNA molecule. TCRdb reprocessed the 5' RACE reads with MiXCR, giving one entry per CDR3 protein. The table has fewer than 800,000 distinct CDR3 sequences, around 21% seen once; the top ten hold about 3.6%.

Sequenced input: blood. The chain couples TRBV2 to TRBJ2-5; D perhaps matches TRBD1 (6 bases). The source is a man in his sixties or seventies in good health. The CDR3 DNA follows: TGCGCCAGCAGCCCAGACAGGAGCCAAGAGACCCAGTACTTC. Its protein is CASSPDRSQETQYF.